This entry is about one TCR beta chain. This specimen belongs to a study of T cell changes during pregnancy in multiple sclerosis. Measured with immunoSEQ multiplex PCR; TCRdb has only the in-frame clones, and not every one. The table includes tens of thousands of clones, 80% to 95% detected once. Per the germline V gene, CDR1 is MGHDK and CDR2 is SYGVNS. V shed 3 bases, J shed 2 bases, and the junction held 5 bases outside the gene matches. The CDR3 length is 15 residues. The clonotype originates from a female donor with multiple sclerosis, enrolled in a pregnancy study. The rearrangement uses TRBV25-1 and TRBJ2-7; 9 positions agree with TRBD1. This specimen was peripheral blood, taken in the first trimester of pregnancy. The CDR3 loop reads CASSDPDRGPYEQYF. The DNA of the CDR3 is TGTGCCAGCAGTGATCCGGACAGGGGCCCCTACGAGCAGTACTTC.